The table lists the clone carrying this T cell receptor (beta chain) with many counts. These data come from a study of regulatory T cells in long-lasting Graves disease. J gave up 8 bases and V 4 bases, and 12 bases lay outside the gene matches. CDR3 length: 16 amino acids. Time point of the sample: newly diagnosed GD, antithyroid drugs for less than 3 months. The authors made the TCR library using RNA they extracted from PBMCs. Arm-PCR with iRepertoire HTBI primers amplified the CDR3 regions for these TCR beta libraries. TCRdb re-analysed the multiplex PCR reads in MiXCR, keeping a single row per CDR3 protein. The table has some 340,000 distinct CDR3 sequences, 12% seen once. The same sample was also studied in work on T cells in Graves' hyperthyroidism and ophthalmopathy.

The receptor's source is a woman in her late teens or twenties with Graves disease. The gene calls are TRBV12-3 or TRBV12-4 and TRBJ2-2; 8 bases are shared with TRBD1. Material: peripheral blood mononuclear cells (PBMCs), obtained at new diagnosis, from a patient treated with antithyroid drugs. In nucleotides, the CDR3 is TGTGCCAGCAGTTCCGGACAGGGCCTCACGAGGGGGGAGCTGTTTTTT. Translated, it gives CASSSGQGLTRGELFF.